One and the same sample provided the 25 T cell receptor beta chains below, sequenced in a study of T cells expressing NK-cell markers. TCRdb reprocessed the 5' RACE reads, keeping one entry per CDR3 protein, no DNA. The sample data list about 460,000 distinct CDR3 sequences. The specimen sequenced was blood T cells: a sorted CD56 or NKG2C T cell subset, CD4+ or CD8+ T cells, or bulk PBMC T cells (not recorded which). The receptors were sampled from a woman aged 45-65 years in good health.

The V gene is TRBV6-5, the J gene TRBJ2-1; absent DNA, TCRdb's TRBD2 call cannot be checked. Per germline, CDR1 MNHEY and CDR2 SVGAGI. The CDR3 runs 16 residues. CDR3: CASSCPTREEYNEQFF.

V is TRBV5-6 and J is TRBJ2-5; TCRdb calls TRBD2, which cannot be checked without DNA. Germline loops: CDR1 SGHDT, CDR2 YYEEEE. This CDR3 has 13 amino acids. The CDR3 loop reads CASSPSFQETQYF.

This rearrangement joins TRBV11-2 to TRBJ1-1. This CDR3 is 16 amino acids long. CDR1 SGHAT and CDR2 FQNNGV come from the germline V gene. The CDR3 reads CASSLDPAGPFTEAFF. The full variable domain, in which reference TRBV11-2 and TRBJ1-1 provide the parts outside the CDR3, is EAGVAQSPRYKIIEKRQSVAFWCNPISGHATLYWYQQILGQGPKLLIQFQNNGVVDDSQLPKDRFSAERLKGVDSTLKIQPAKLEDSAVYLCASSLDPAGPFTEAFFGQGTRLTVV.

The chain is built from TRBV6-6 and TRBJ2-5; the D gene TCRdb calls, TRBD1, cannot be checked with no DNA. The CDR3 has 15 amino acids. From germline, CDR1 is MNHNY and CDR2 SVGAGI (reference sequence). The chain's CDR3 is CASSQTGTAKETQYF.

This chain uses TRBV5-1 with TRBJ2-3. The length of the CDR3 is 12 residues. Looked up from germline, CDR1 is SGHRS and CDR2 is YFSETQ. The CDR3 reads CASSFGPDTQYF.

The chain combines TRBV5-6 with TRBJ1-1; TCRdb's D call, TRBD1, is unchecked because there is no DNA. Germline V gives CDR1 SGHDT, CDR2 YYEEEE. The CDR3 spans 14 residues. Here the CDR3 reads CASSNIQGNTEAFF. The full variable domain, completed using reference TRBV5-6 and TRBJ1-1, is DAGVTQSPTHLIKTRGQQVTLRCSPKSGHDTVSWYQQALGQGPQFIFQYYEEEERQRGNFPDRFSGHQFPNYSSELNVNALLLGDSALYLCASSNIQGNTEAFFGQGTRLTVV.

The CDR3 loop reads CASSFPDYPNTGELFF. The gene calls are TRBV5-1 and TRBJ2-2. CDR3 length: 16 residues. CDR1 and CDR2 (germline): SGHRS, YFSETQ.

V usage is TRBV10-3 and J usage is TRBJ2-1; the D call from TCRdb, TRBD2, cannot be confirmed without DNA. The CDR3 sequence is 16 residues long. In germline, CDR1 is ENHRY, CDR2 SYGVKD. The CDR3: CAIRGMGTSGSSEQFF.

This chain connects TRBV5-1 to TRBJ2-2; the TRBD1 assignment by TCRdb is unverifiable without DNA. Germline V gene sequence: CDR1 SGHRS, CDR2 YFSETQ. CDR3 size: 19 residues. CDR3 residues: CASSLWGGAGTANTGELFF.

V usage is TRBV7-8 and J usage is TRBJ2-7; TCRdb lists TRBD2, though no DNA is available to test this call. The CDR3 spans 14 residues. Germline lookup yields CDR1 SGHVS and CDR2 FQNEAQ. CDR3 in amino acids: CASSYLAGSYEQYF.

The rearrangement uses TRBV12-5 and TRBJ2-1; TCRdb selects TRBD2, and the lack of DNA leaves this call unchecked. The germline CDR1 and CDR2 sequences are LGHNT and FRNRAP. The CDR3 is 17 residues long. The CDR3 loop is CASGLALAGERRYEQFF.

CDR3 residues: CSTAGEGTDTQYF. The rearrangement uses TRBV20-1 and TRBJ2-3; TCRdb's D gene call, TRBD2, goes unchecked for lack of DNA. The CDR3 length is 13 residues. CDR1 and CDR2 from the germline V gene are DFQATT and SNEGSKA (reference sequence).

This chain joins TRBV15 and TRBJ2-6; TCRdb gives TRBD1 as the D gene, but with no DNA this cannot be confirmed. Germline CDR1 and CDR2: LNHNV and YYDKDF (reference sequence). This CDR3 comprises 18 residues. This chain's CDR3 is CATSGSRTKSSGANVLTF.

V usage is TRBV5-1 and J usage is TRBJ1-2; the D gene TCRdb calls, TRBD1, cannot be checked with no DNA. Germline CDR1 and CDR2: SGHRS and YFSETQ. This CDR3 spans 14 amino acids. The CDR3 loop reads CASRTLGERDGYTF. Looking up the rest from reference TRBV5-1 and TRBJ1-2 gives the full variable domain: KAGVTQTPRYLIKTRGQQVTLSCSPISGHRSVSWYQQTPGQGLQFLFEYFSETQRNKGNFPGRFSGRQFSNSRSEMNVSTLELGDSALYLCASRTLGERDGYTFGSGTRLTVV.

This chain uses TRBV29-1 with TRBJ2-1; TCRdb's D call, TRBD2, is unchecked because there is no DNA. CDR3 length equals 15 residues. The germline CDR1 and CDR2 sequences are SQVTM and ANQGSEA. CDR3 loop: CSVRPALGSYNEQFF.

V and J are TRBV6-1 and TRBJ1-2. The CDR3 has 14 residues. Germline CDR1 reads MNHNS; CDR2 reads SASEGT. The CDR3 loop is CASSDSVRTYGYTF.

The chain is built from TRBV12-3 or TRBV12-4 and TRBJ2-1; TCRdb's D call, TRBD2, is unchecked because there is no DNA. This CDR3 has 17 residues. CDR3 sequence: CASSFTTGGKWGNEQFF.

The chain carries TRBV5-1 and TRBJ2-5; TCRdb's D call, TRBD2, is unchecked because there is no DNA. The CDR3 extends over 15 amino acids. Germline CDR1 and CDR2: SGHRS and YFSETQ. This chain's CDR3 is CASSLASGSGETQYF. Full variable domain (remainder filled in from reference TRBV5-1 and TRBJ2-5): KAGVTQTPRYLIKTRGQQVTLSCSPISGHRSVSWYQQTPGQGLQFLFEYFSETQRNKGNFPGRFSGRQFSNSRSEMNVSTLELGDSALYLCASSLASGSGETQYFGPGTRLLVL.

This chain joins TRBV5-1 and TRBJ2-1. The CDR3 loop spans 17 amino acids. Germline V CDR1 and CDR2: SGHRS, YFSETQ. CDR3 residues: CASSLAGSPSSYNEQFF.

V usage is TRBV5-1 and J usage is TRBJ1-2; TCRdb picks TRBD1, but there is no DNA to check that call. This CDR3 comprises 14 residues. Germline values: CDR1 SGHRS, CDR2 YFSETQ. This chain's CDR3 is CASSLGQEIRGYTF.

The chain combines TRBV11-3 with TRBJ2-1; no DNA is available, so the TRBD1 call from TCRdb remains unchecked. The CDR3 totals 13 residues. Germline V gene data show CDR1 as SGHNT and CDR2 as YENEEA. The CDR3 sequence: CASSLEQGSEQFF.

The chain uses TRBV7-8 and TRBJ2-3; TCRdb picks TRBD1, but there is no DNA to check that call. Germline loops: CDR1 SGHVS, CDR2 FQNEAQ. The CDR3 loop spans 16 amino acids. The CDR3 here is CASSPRGEGLGDTQYF.

The rearrangement uses TRBV11-2 and TRBJ2-1. This CDR3 spans 11 amino acids. Germline V lookup: CDR1 SGHAT, CDR2 FQNNGV. The CDR3 is CASRSSWEQFF.

The gene calls are TRBV12-3 or TRBV12-4 and TRBJ1-2. The CDR3 spans 13 residues. The CDR3: CASSRDEGLRYTF.

V is TRBV20-1 and J is TRBJ1-6; as DNA is missing, the TRBD1 call by TCRdb cannot be tested. This CDR3 spans 13 amino acids. The germline CDR1 and CDR2 sequences are DFQATT and SNEGSKA (reference sequence). CDR3 region: CSVMGQSNSPLHF.